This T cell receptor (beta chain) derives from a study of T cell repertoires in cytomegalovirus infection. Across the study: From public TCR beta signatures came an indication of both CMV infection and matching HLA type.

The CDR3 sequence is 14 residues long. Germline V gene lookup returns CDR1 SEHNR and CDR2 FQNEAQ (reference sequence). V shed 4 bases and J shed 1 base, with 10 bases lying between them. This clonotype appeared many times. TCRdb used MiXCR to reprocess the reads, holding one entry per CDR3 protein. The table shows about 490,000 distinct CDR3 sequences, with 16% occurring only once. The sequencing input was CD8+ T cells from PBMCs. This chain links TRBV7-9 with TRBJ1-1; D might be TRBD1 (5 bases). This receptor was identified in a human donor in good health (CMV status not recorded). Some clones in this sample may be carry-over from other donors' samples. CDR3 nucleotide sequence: TGTGCCAGCAGCTCGATTCAGGGGAACACTGAAGCTTTCTTT. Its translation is CASSSIQGNTEAFF.